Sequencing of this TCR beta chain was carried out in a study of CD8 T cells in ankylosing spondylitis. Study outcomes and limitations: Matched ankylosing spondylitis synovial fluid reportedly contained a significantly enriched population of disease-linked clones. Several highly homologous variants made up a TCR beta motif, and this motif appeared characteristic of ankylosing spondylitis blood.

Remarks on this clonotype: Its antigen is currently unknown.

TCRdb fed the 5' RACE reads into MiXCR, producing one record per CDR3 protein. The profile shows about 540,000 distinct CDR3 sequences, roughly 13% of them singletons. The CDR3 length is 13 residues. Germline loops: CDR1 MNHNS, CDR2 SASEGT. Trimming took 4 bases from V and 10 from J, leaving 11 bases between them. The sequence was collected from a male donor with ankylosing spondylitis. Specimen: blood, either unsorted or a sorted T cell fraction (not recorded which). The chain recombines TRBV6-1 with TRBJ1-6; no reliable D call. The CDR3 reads CASSARGASPLHF. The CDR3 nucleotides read TGTGCCAGCAGTGCCCGGGGTGCCTCACCCCTCCACTTT.